This TCR beta chain was sequenced for a study of blood T cell repertoires in COVID-19. Study overall: Samples came from the United States, Italy and Spain, spanning acute and convalescent COVID-19. Sample material is recorded as cDNA or gDNA derived from T cells, B-cell-depleted T cells, or PBMCs.

V dropped 7 bases and J dropped 3; count of bases not matched to a gene: 6. Looked up from germline, CDR1 is SNHLY and CDR2 is FYNNEI. This CDR3 region has 14 residues. Authors' data handling: The assay estimated nucleated cells by amplifying reference gene primers. Data came from immunoSEQ multiplex PCR; TCRdb stores just in-frame clones and leaves some out. Clone size and the V and J calls come from that table; the DNA yielded D and trimming. The data hold approximately 150,000 clones, with about 85% observed a single time. This receptor was identified in a man in his forties with acute or convalescent COVID-19. The chain carries TRBV2 and TRBJ2-4; 7 bases line up with TRBD2. The sample taken for sequencing was peripheral blood. The CDR3, as DNA: TGTGCCAGCACCTCCGGACTAGTCAAAAACATTCAGTACTTC. It encodes CASTSGLVKNIQYF.